This T cell receptor beta chain appears in the sequencing data of a study of post-analysis software for immune sequencing data. Study-level points and caveats: TRBV5-6, TRBV5-1 and TRBV20-1 were among four or five TRBV segments more frequent in patients than controls.

Included in the TCR beta cDNA libraries were unique molecular identifiers. Each batch of about 0.95 to 11 million T cells produced hundreds of thousands of cDNA molecules. A single record per CDR3 protein comes from TCRdb applying MiXCR to the PCR reads. The data contain 650,000 to 850,000 distinct CDR3 sequences, 40% to 55% of them seen just once; the ten biggest clones take up over 4.5%. With respect to this clonotype: What it binds is not known.

The CDR3 is 15 amino acids. Between the trimmed V and J ends, which lost 4 bases and 7 bases, there was a span of 18 bases. Germline CDR1 and CDR2: SGHNT and YYREEE (reference sequence). This clonotype was obtained from a girl aged 10-17 years with multiple sclerosis. The V call is TRBV5-4, the J call TRBJ2-1; a possible D gene is TRBD2 (6 bases). The material sequenced was blood. CDR3 sequence reads: CASSRHSEGQNEQFF. The CDR3 bases are TGTGCCAGCAGCCGACATTCGGAGGGGCAAAATGAGCAGTTCTTC. The full variable domain, its missing parts supplied by reference TRBV5-4 and TRBJ2-1, is ETGVTQSPTHLIKTRGQQVTLRCSSQSGHNTVSWYQQALGQGPQFIFQYYREEENGRGNFPPRFSGLQFPNYSSELNVNALELDDSALYLCASSRHSEGQNEQFFGPGTRLTVL.